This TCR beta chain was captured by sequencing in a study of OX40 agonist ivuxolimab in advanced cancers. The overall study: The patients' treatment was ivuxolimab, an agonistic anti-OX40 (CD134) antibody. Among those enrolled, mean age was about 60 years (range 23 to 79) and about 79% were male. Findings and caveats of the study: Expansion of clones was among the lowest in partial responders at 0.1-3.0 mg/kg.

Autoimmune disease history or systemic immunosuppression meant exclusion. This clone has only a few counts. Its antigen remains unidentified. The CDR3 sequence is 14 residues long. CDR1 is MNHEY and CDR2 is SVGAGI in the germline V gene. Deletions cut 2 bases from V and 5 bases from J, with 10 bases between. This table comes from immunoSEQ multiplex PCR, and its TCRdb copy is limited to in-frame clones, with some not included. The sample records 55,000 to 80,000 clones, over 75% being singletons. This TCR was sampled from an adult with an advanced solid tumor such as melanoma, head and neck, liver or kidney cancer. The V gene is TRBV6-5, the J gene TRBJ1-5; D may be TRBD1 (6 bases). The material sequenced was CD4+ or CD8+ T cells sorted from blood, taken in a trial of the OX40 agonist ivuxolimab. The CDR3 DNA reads TGTGCCAGCAGTTACACAGGGACTGATCAGCCCCAGCATTTT. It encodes CASSYTGTDQPQHF.